The clone carrying this TCR beta chain has more than one count but fewer than ten. Antigen: not known. A second PCR of 7 to 11 cycles used a sample-barcoded 5' primer and a J-beta primer mix. In TCRdb, the 5' RACE reads were re-called with MiXCR into one record per CDR3 protein. This table holds some 1.5 million distinct CDR3 sequences, 35% to 45% found once. These data come from a study of blood T cells in healthy people across ages. For the study at large: Using template switching, researchers captured about one barcoded beta molecule for each two T cells.

Study outcomes and limitations: Higher diversity and more naive CD4+ cells were features of long-lived donors, compared to aged donors. As age increased, TCR beta diversity per million T cells fell in a roughly linear fashion.

This TCR was sampled from a woman aged 18-30 years in good health. Input material: blood.

In nucleotides, the CDR3 is TGCAGTGCTAGTGGCGGCAGGGGGCCCTACAATGAGCAGTTCTTC. It encodes CSASGGRGPYNEQFF. This chain joins TRBV20-1 and TRBJ2-1, with TRBD1 identical over 8 bases. Germline loops: CDR1 DFQATT, CDR2 SNEGSKA (reference sequence). The CDR3 is 15 residues long. The trim removed 3 bases at V and 2 bases at J, leaving 6 bases unmatched.